Below, one T cell receptor beta chain is given with its context. The participants were between about 18 and 90 years old and came from fewer than 25 US areas. Assignments of participants to cohorts depended upon their own reported clinical history. The sample originates from a study of blood T cell repertoires in COVID-19. Overall study: T cells, B-cell-depleted T cells, or PBMCs provided the cDNA or gDNA that served as material.

Germline CDR1 is LNHDA and CDR2 is SQIVND (reference sequence). The CDR3 spans 15 residues. With V trimmed by 4 bases and J by 8 bases, 6 bases remained unmatched. Authors' analysis steps: Quantification of nucleated cells was approximated via reference gene primer amplification. Clones were sequenced by immunoSEQ multiplex PCR, and TCRdb holds only the in-frame ones, with some missing. From that table come the V and J calls and clone size; the DNA was used to work out D and trimming. Of about 240,000 clones in the sample, about 89% were seen once. The receptor was isolated from a woman aged 30 to 39 who had recovered from COVID-19. The chain joins TRBV19 to TRBJ2-2, with 11 bases that match TRBD2. The source material was PBMCs or T cells enriched from blood (not recorded which). The CDR3 sequence: CASSSLAGGAGELFF. CDR3 in DNA: TGTGCCAGTAGTAGTCTAGCGGGAGGAGCGGGGGAGCTGTTTTTT.